These 16 T cell receptor beta chains were sequenced from one sample in a study of Graves' ophthalmopathy and Graves' hyperthyroidism. CDR3 regions of TCR beta were amplified from RNA transcripts. A first-round RT-PCR used HTBI primers, followed by a second-round multiplex PCR. In TCRdb, the multiplex PCR reads were re-called with MiXCR into one record per CDR3 protein. The data contain under 200,000 distinct CDR3 sequences, roughly two fifths of them singletons. The sample was peripheral blood. The receptor set was obtained from a woman in her 40s with Graves' ophthalmopathy.

This chain connects TRBV30 to TRBJ1-5; tentative D call: TRBD1 (5 bases). Trimming took off 2 bases at V and 4 bases at J, with 12 bases between the two ends. Germline V lookup: CDR1 GTSNPN, CDR2 SVGIG (reference sequence). This CDR3 is built from 14 residues. The chain's CDR3 is CAWSPWGSNQPQHF. In DNA, the CDR3 is TGTGCCTGGAGTCCTTGGGGCAGTAATCAGCCCCAGCATTTT.

This chain joins TRBV2 and TRBJ2-7; 10 bases match TRBD2. The CDR3 length is 14 residues. J was trimmed by 3 bases and V by 7 bases; bases with no gene match: 6. Germline V gene sequence: CDR1 SNHLY, CDR2 FYNNEI. In DNA, the CDR3 is TGTGCCAGCATTAGGGCTAGCGGGAGCTACGAGCAGTACTTC. Protein product: CASIRASGSYEQYF.

This chain joins TRBV7-2 and TRBJ1-2; D uncertain. The CDR3 contains 15 residues. V dropped 2 bases and J dropped 0 bases, with 10 bases sitting between them. Germline V CDR1 and CDR2: SGHTA, FQGNSA. In nucleotides, the CDR3 is TGTGCCAGCAGCTTAATGGCCCAGGCTAACTATGGCTACACCTTC. Translated, it gives CASSLMAQANYGYTF.

The sample holds many counts of this clonotype. The genes are TRBV2 and TRBJ1-2; unclear D gene. Deletions cut 6 bases from V and 8 bases from J, with 22 bases between. CDR3 length equals 15 residues. Germline assignment: CDR1 SNHLY and CDR2 FYNNEI. CDR3 residues: CASSTYLKSEGGYTF. The DNA for the CDR3 is TGTGCCAGCAGCACCTACCTCAAATCCGAAGGGGGCTACACCTTC. The entire variable domain, with the rest obtained from reference TRBV2 and TRBJ1-2, is as follows: EPEVTQTPSHQVTQMGQEVILRCVPISNHLYFYWYRQILGQKVEFLVSFYNNEISEKSEIFDDQFSVERPDGSNFTLKIRSTKLEDSAMYFCASSTYLKSEGGYTFGSGTRLTVV.

This clonotype was observed many times. This chain connects TRBV6-2 or TRBV6-3 to TRBJ2-7, with 7 bases identical to TRBD1. The CDR3 runs 14 residues. V shed 6 bases and J 2 bases; nucleotides not matched to a gene: 7. Germline loops: CDR1 MNHEY, CDR2 SVGEGT. This CDR3 reads CASRWDSLTYEQYF. The CDR3 bases are TGTGCCAGCAGATGGGACAGCCTCACCTACGAGCAGTACTTC.

The sample holds a few counts of this clonotype. The CDR3 DNA sequence: TGTGCCAGCAGACCGAACCTAGGGACAGCTGGCTACACCTTC. Translation: CASRPNLGTAGYTF. This chain uses TRBV12-3 or TRBV12-4 with TRBJ1-2; 7 bases line up with TRBD1. The CDR3 is 14 residues long. V lost 6 bases, J lost 7 bases, and 11 bases stayed unmatched.

This clonotype has at least ten counts. One end of the junction is discordant with germline, which a read error may explain. The V call is TRBV3-1, the J call TRBJ1-1, with D unclear. This CDR3 comprises 14 residues. Germline V gene lookup returns CDR1 LGHDT and CDR2 YNNKEL (reference sequence). The CDR3 loop is CASSHSTGNTGAFF. In DNA, the CDR3 is TGTGCCAGCAGCCACTCGACGGGAAACACTGGAGCTTTCTTT.

This clonotype was counted ten times or more. The gene calls are TRBV7-2 and TRBJ2-1; D may be TRBD1 (5 bases). V was trimmed by 3 bases and J by 0 bases, leaving 9 bases between them. Looked up from germline, CDR1 is SGHTA and CDR2 is FQGNSA. The CDR3 extends over 15 amino acids. CDR3 loop: CASSLDKGSYNEQFF. The CDR3 DNA is TGTGCCAGCAGCTTGGACAAGGGCTCCTACAATGAGCAGTTCTTC.

This clonotype was detected ten times or more. The gene calls are TRBV10-3 and TRBJ1-5, with D unresolved. Germline assignment: CDR1 ENHRY and CDR2 SYGVKD. Deletions cut 0 bases from V and 5 bases from J, with 8 bases between. This CDR3 has 14 amino acids. Here the CDR3 DNA reads TGTGCCATCAGTGAGTCAAGGGTGGATCAGCCCCAGCATTTT. This translates into CAISESRVDQPQHF.

By sample share, this clonotype is medium-sized (0.01 to 0.1%). The V call is TRBV6-5, the J call TRBJ1-1, with D uncertain. From germline, CDR1 is MNHEY and CDR2 SVGAGI. This CDR3 has 15 residues. The V and J ends lost 0 bases and 0 bases respectively, with 8 bases between them. The CDR3 sequence is CASSYSSSLNTEAFF. The CDR3 coding sequence is TGTGCCAGCAGTTACTCGAGCAGTCTGAACACTGAAGCTTTCTTT.

The J gene is TRBJ1-3, the V gene TRBV9; D not certain. Germline V CDR1 and CDR2: SGDLS, YYNGEE. Trimming removed 4 bases at V and 1 base at J, with 21 bases between. The CDR3 contains 18 residues. The CDR3 region has the DNA TGTGCCAGCAGCCCGCCTCGACCTGGACGCCTGTCTGGAAACACCATATATTTT. It encodes CASSPPRPGRLSGNTIYF.

The rearrangement uses TRBV28 and TRBJ1-2; perhaps TRBD1 as D (5 bases). Germline V lookup: CDR1 MDHEN, CDR2 SYDVKM. There are 13 residues in the CDR3. V shed 6 bases and J shed 0 bases, with 8 bases lying between them. CDR3: CASRWGSNYGYTF. The DNA of the CDR3 is TGTGCCAGCAGGTGGGGGTCTAACTATGGCTACACCTTC.

The CDR3 loop is CASSTQGGRTYEQYF. CDR3 in DNA: TGTGCCAGCAGCACACAGGGGGGAAGAACCTACGAGCAGTACTTC. The rearrangement uses TRBV7-3 and TRBJ2-7; 8 nucleotides align to TRBD1. After removal of 5 bases from V and 2 bases from J, the junction contained 8 bases not matched to a gene. This CDR3 is built from 15 residues. Germline CDR1 and CDR2: SGHTA and FQGTGA.

This clonotype occurred many times. The rearrangement joins TRBV7-3 to TRBJ1-1; 9 bases align to TRBD1. In germline, CDR1 is SGHTA, CDR2 FQGTGA. This CDR3 contains 14 residues. The V and J ends lost 7 bases and 0 bases, in that order; junction bases with no gene match: 3. The CDR3 DNA reads TGTGCCAGCAAACAGGGGGCCCTGAACACTGAAGCTTTCTTT. It is translated as CASKQGALNTEAFF.

Many counts were recorded for this clonotype. The CDR3 is CASSDESGTGYGYTF. CDR3 nucleotide sequence: TGTGCCAGCAGTGACGAATCAGGGACGGGCTATGGCTACACCTTC. The chain couples TRBV6-1 to TRBJ1-2, with D possibly TRBD1 on 5 matching bases. Germline-derived CDR1 and CDR2 are MNHNS and SASEGT. The V and J ends lost 3 bases and 4 bases respectively, with 15 bases between them. There are 15 residues in the CDR3.

The chain is built from TRBV28 and TRBJ2-7; tentatively, D is TRBD2 (5 bases). In germline, CDR1 is MDHEN, CDR2 SYDVKM. The CDR3 is made up of 14 amino acids. Trimming stripped 5 bases from V and 3 bases from J, with 14 bases between. CDR3 sequence (DNA): TGTGCCAGCAGTAACGAGGGTATCCGCTACGAGCAGTACTTC. As protein: CASSNEGIRYEQYF.